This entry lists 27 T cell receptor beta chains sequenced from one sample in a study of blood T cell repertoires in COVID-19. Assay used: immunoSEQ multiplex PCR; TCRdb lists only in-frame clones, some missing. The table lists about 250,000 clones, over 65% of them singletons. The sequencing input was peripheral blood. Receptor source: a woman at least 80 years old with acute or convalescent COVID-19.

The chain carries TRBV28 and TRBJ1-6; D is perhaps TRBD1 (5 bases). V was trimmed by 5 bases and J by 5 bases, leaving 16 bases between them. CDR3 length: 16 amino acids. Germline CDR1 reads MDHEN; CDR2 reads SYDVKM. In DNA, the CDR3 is TGTGCCAGCAGTGCCTTAGGCAGGGTAGATAATTCACCCCTCCACTTT. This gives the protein CASSALGRVDNSPLHF.

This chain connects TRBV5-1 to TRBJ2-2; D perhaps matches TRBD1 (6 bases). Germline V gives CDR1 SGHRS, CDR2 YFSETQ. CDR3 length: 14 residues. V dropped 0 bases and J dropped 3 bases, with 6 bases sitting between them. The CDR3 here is CASSLAGDTGELFF. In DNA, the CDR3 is TGCGCCAGCAGCTTGGCAGGGGACACCGGGGAGCTGTTTTTT.

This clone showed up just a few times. CDR3 loop: CASSQDMVAGGPRQETQYF. As DNA, the CDR3 is TGTGCCAGCAGCCAAGATATGGTAGCGGGAGGGCCCCGCCAAGAGACCCAGTACTTC. This chain uses TRBV4-2 with TRBJ2-5; 11 bases match TRBD2. This CDR3 is 19 amino acids long. V shed 0 bases, J shed 1 base, and the junction held 10 bases outside the gene matches. In germline, CDR1 is LGHNA, CDR2 YNFKEQ.

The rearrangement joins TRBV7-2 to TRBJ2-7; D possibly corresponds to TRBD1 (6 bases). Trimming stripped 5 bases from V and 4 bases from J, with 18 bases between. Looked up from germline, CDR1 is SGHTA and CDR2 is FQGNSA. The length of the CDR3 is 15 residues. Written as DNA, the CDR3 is TGTGCCAGCAGCCCACAGGGCTACGGCTCATACGAGCAGTACTTC. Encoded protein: CASSPQGYGSYEQYF. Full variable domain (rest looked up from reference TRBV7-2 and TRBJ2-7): GAGVSQSPSNKVTEKGKDVELRCDPISGHTALYWYRQSLGQGLEFLIYFQGNSAPDKSGLPSDRFSAERTGGSVSTLTIQRTQQEDSAVYLCASSPQGYGSYEQYFGPGTRLTVT.

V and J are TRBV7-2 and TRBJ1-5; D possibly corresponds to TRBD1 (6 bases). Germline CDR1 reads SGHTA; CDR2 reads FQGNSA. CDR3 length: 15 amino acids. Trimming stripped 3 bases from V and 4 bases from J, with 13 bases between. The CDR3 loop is CASSFSGGLNQPQHF. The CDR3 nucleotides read TGTGCCAGCAGCTTCAGTGGGGGCCTAAATCAGCCCCAGCATTTT. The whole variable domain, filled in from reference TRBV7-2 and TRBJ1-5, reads GAGVSQSPSNKVTEKGKDVELRCDPISGHTALYWYRQSLGQGLEFLIYFQGNSAPDKSGLPSDRFSAERTGGSVSTLTIQRTQQEDSAVYLCASSFSGGLNQPQHFGDGTRLSIL.

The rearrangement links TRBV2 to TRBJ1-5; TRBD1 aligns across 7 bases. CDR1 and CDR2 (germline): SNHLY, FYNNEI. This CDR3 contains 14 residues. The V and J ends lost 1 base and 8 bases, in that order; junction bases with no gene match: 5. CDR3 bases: TGTGCCAGCAGTGAAGGCAGGGGGTTTAAGCCCCAGCATTTT. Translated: CASSEGRGFKPQHF.

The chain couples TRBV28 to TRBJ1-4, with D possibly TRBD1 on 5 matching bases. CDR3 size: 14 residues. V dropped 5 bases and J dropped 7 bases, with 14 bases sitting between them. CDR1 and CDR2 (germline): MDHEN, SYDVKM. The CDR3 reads CASSPPGGGEKLFF. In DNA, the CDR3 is TGTGCCAGCAGTCCCCCCGGGGGGGGTGAAAAACTGTTTTTT.

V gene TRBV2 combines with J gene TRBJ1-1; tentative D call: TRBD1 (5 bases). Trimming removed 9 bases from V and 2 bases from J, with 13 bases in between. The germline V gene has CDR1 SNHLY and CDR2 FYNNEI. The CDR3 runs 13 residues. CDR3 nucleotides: TGTGCCAGTCAAGTCGACAGTAACACTGAAGCTTTCTTT. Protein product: CASQVDSNTEAFF.

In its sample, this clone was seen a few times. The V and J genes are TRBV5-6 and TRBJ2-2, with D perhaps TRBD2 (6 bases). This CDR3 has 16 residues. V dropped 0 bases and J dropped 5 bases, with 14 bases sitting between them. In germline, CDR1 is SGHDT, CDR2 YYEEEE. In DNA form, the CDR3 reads TGTGCCAGCAGCTTGGATCCGGGGAGGCGTACCGGGGAGCTGTTTTTT. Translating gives CASSLDPGRRTGELFF.

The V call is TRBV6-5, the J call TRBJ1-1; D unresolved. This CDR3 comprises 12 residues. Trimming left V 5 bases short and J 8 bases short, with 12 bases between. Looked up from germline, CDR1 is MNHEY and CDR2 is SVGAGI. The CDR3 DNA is TGTGCCAGCAGTAGATACAGAGCAGAAGCTTTCTTT. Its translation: CASSRYRAEAFF.

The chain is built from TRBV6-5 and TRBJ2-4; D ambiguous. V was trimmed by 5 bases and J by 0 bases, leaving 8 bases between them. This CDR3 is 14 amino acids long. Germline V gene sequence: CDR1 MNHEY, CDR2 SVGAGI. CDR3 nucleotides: TGTGCCAGCAGTCCCCAGGTAGCCAAAAACATTCAGTACTTC. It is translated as CASSPQVAKNIQYF.

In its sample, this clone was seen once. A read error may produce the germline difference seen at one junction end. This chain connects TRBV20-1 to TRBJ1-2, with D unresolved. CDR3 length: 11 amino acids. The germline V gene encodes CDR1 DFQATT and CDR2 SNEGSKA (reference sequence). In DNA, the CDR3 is TGCAGTCCTAGCTCCAACTATGGCTACACCTTC. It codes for CSPSSNYGYTF.

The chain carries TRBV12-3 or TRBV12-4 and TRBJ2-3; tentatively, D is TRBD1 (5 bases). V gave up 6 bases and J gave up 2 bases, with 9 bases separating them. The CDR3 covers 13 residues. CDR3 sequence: CASSPGPTDTQYF. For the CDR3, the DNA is TGTGCCAGCAGCCCAGGGCCCACAGATACGCAGTATTTT.

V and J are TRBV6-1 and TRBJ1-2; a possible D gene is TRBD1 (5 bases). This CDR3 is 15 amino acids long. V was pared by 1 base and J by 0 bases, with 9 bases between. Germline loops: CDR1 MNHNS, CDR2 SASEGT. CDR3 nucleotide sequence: TGTGCCAGCAGTGAAGGAAGGGGCTCTAACTATGGCTACACCTTC. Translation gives CASSEGRGSNYGYTF.

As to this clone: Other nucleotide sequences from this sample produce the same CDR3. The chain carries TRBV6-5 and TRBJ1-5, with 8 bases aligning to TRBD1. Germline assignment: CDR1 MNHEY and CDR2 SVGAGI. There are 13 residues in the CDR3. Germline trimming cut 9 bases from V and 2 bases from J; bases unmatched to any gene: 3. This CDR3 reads CASQGAGNQPQHF. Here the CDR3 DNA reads TGTGCCAGTCAGGGGGCAGGCAATCAGCCCCAGCATTTT.

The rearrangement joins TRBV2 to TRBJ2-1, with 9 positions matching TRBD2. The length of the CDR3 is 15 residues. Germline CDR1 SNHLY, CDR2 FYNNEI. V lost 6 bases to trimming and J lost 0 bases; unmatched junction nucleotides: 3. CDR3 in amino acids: CASREREVSYNEQFF. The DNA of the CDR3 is TGTGCCAGCAGAGAGCGGGAGGTCTCCTACAATGAGCAGTTCTTC. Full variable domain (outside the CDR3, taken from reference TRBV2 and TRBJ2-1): EPEVTQTPSHQVTQMGQEVILRCVPISNHLYFYWYRQILGQKVEFLVSFYNNEISEKSEIFDDQFSVERPDGSNFTLKIRSTKLEDSAMYFCASREREVSYNEQFFGPGTRLTVL.

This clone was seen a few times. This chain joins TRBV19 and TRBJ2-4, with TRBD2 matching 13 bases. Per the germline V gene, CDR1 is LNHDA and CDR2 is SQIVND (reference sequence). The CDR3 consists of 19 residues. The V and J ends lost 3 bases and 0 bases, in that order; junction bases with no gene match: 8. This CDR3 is CASSIWTSGGRIAKNIQYF. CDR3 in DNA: TGTGCCAGTAGTATCTGGACTAGCGGGGGCCGGATAGCCAAAAACATTCAGTACTTC.

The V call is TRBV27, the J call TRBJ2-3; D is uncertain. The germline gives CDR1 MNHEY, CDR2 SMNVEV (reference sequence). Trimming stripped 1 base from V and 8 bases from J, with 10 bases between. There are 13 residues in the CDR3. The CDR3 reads CASSLLGPGTQYF. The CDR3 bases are TGTGCCAGCAGTTTATTAGGTCCGGGTACGCAGTATTTT.

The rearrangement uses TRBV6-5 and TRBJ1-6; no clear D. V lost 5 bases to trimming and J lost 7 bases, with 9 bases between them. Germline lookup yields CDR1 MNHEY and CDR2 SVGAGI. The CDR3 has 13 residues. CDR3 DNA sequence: TGTGCCAGCAGTACCGGGTCAAATTCACCCCTCCACTTT. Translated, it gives CASSTGSNSPLHF.

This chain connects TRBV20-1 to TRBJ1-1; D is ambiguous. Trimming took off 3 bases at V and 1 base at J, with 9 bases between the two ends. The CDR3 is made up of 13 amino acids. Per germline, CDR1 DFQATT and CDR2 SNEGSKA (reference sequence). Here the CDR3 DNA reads TGCAGTGCTAGTCGGGGAGCGAACACTGAAGCTTTCTTT. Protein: CSASRGANTEAFF.

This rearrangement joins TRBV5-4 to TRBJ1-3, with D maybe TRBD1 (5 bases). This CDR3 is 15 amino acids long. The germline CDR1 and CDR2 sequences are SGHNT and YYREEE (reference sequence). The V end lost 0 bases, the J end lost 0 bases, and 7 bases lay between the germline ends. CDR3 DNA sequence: TGTGCCAGCAGCTTGGGGGGCTCCTCTGGAAACACCATATATTTT. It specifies CASSLGGSSGNTIYF.

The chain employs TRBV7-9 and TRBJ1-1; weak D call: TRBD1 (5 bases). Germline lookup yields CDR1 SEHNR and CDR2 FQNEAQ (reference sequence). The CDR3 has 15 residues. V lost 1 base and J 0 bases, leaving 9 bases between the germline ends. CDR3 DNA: TGTGCCAGCAGCTTAGGGGGCGTCGTGAACACTGAAGCTTTCTTT. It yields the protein CASSLGGVVNTEAFF.

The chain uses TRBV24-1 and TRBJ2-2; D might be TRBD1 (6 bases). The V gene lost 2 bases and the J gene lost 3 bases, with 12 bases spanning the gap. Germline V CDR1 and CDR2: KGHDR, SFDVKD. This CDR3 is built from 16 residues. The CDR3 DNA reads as TGTGCCACCAGTGATTCGAAACAGGGAGACACCGGGGAGCTGTTTTTT. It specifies CATSDSKQGDTGELFF.

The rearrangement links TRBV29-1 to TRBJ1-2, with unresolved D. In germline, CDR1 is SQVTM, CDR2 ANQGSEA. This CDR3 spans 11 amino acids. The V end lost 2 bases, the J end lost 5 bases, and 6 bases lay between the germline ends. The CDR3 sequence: CSVEQSYGYTF. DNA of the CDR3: TGCAGCGTTGAACAGTCTTATGGCTACACCTTC.

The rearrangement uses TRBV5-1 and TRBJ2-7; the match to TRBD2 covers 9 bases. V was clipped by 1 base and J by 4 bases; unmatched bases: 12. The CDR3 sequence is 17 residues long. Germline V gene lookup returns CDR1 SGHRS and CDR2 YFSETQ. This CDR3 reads CASSLSSRGTSTYEQYF. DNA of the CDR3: TGCGCCAGCAGCTTGTCCTCCAGAGGGACTAGCACGTACGAGCAGTACTTC.

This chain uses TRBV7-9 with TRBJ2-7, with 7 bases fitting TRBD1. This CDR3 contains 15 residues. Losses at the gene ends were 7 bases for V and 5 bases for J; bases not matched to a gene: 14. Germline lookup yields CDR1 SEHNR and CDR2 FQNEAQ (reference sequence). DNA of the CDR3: TGTGCCAGCACCCTCAGCTCGACAGGGAACAACGAGCAGTACTTC. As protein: CASTLSSTGNNEQYF.

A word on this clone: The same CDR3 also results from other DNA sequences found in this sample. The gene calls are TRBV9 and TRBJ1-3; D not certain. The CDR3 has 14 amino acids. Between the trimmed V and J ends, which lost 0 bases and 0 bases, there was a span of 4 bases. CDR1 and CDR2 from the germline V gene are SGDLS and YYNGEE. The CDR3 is CASSVGPSGNTIYF. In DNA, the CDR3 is TGTGCCAGCAGCGTAGGGCCCTCTGGAAACACCATATATTTT.